This T cell receptor beta chain was found in a study of blood T cell repertoires in COVID-19. Overall study context: The study drew acute and convalescent COVID-19 samples from the United States, Italy and Spain. In each case, the material was cDNA or gDNA derived from T cells, B-cell-depleted T cells, or PBMCs.

In the original processing: It was from reference gene primer amplification that nucleated cell counts were estimated. Sequencing used immunoSEQ multiplex PCR; TCRdb keeps in-frame clones, though not all of them. V and J calls and clone size are copied from that table; D and trimming were computed from the DNA. This sample has about 120,000 clones; roughly three quarters occur once, and the top ten carry 7.9%. The receptor comes from a human donor in a cohort sampled during active COVID-19. The specimen sequenced was peripheral blood.

The DNA for the CDR3 is TGTGCCAGCAGCTTAGCCTCCGGGGTTAGCAATCAGCCCCAGCATTTT. Its translation is CASSLASGVSNQPQHF. The rearrangement uses TRBV7-8 and TRBJ1-5; D gene ambiguous. CDR3 length equals 16 residues. The V and J ends lost 0 bases and 0 bases respectively, with 9 bases between them. Germline V gene lookup returns CDR1 SGHVS and CDR2 FQNEAQ.